The 26 T cell receptor beta chains below were found in one sample sequenced in a study of control samples from healthy donors and cancer patients. Data came from immunoSEQ multiplex PCR; TCRdb stores just in-frame clones and leaves some out. The sample includes tens of thousands of clones, about 87% of them seen just once. Sequencing was carried out using blood. These receptors all stem from a woman in her 70s in good health.

The chain recombines TRBV9 with TRBJ2-2; D unclear. With 0 bases removed from V and 6 bases from J, the gap between germline ends came to 9 bases. CDR3 length: 14 residues. Germline V gene sequence: CDR1 SGDLS, CDR2 YYNGEE. The CDR3 DNA sequence: TGTGCCAGCAGCGTAGAGGATGTCGCCGGGGAGCTGTTTTTT. Translation: CASSVEDVAGELFF.

The V and J genes are TRBV29-1 and TRBJ1-2; D unresolved. The CDR3 sequence is 11 residues long. CDR1 is SQVTM and CDR2 is ANQGSEA in the germline V gene. The V and J ends lost 6 bases and 6 bases respectively, with 11 bases between them. The CDR3 sequence is CSVVGLDGYTF. The CDR3 region has the DNA TGCAGCGTGGTAGGACTCGATGGCTACACCTTC.

The chain has TRBV19 and TRBJ1-6, with D maybe TRBD1 (5 bases). Germline V gives CDR1 LNHDA, CDR2 SQIVND (reference sequence). Trimming removed 6 bases from V and 7 bases from J, with 19 bases in between. The CDR3 is made up of 16 amino acids. In DNA form, the CDR3 reads TGTGCCAGTAGCCCACCACAAGGGGTCAACAATTCACCCCTCCACTTT. Protein sequence: CASSPPQGVNNSPLHF.

This clone was counted only a few times. Written as DNA, the CDR3 is TGTGCCAGCACCCCCCTCGTTGGGGGCGCATCACCCCTCCACTTT. Residues: CASTPLVGGASPLHF. The chain carries TRBV6-5 and TRBJ1-6; possibly TRBD1 for D (6 bases). CDR1 is MNHEY, CDR2 SVGAGI, per germline. Trimming shortened V by 7 bases and J by 10 bases, and 20 bases separated the two germline ends. CDR3 size: 15 residues.

The rearrangement joins TRBV19 to TRBJ1-2; a weak D match, TRBD1 (5 bases). V lost 4 bases, J lost 0 bases, and 15 bases lay in between. The CDR3 consists of 16 residues. Germline V gene lookup returns CDR1 LNHDA and CDR2 SQIVND (reference sequence). CDR3 in amino acids: CASSTLLDTSNYGYTF. CDR3 nucleotides: TGTGCCAGTAGTACCCTTTTGGACACTTCTAACTATGGCTACACCTTC. The whole variable domain, remainder taken from reference TRBV19 and TRBJ1-2, is DGGITQSPKYLFRKEGQNVTLSCEQNLNHDAMYWYRQDPGQGLRLIYYSQIVNDFQKGDIAEGYSVSREKKESFPLTVTSAQKNPTAFYLCASSTLLDTSNYGYTFGSGTRLTVV.

The J gene is TRBJ1-2, the V gene TRBV10-3; 11 bases are shared with TRBD1. Germline assignment: CDR1 ENHRY and CDR2 SYGVKD. This CDR3 has 16 residues. Unmatched junction bases numbered 8, after V lost 5 bases and J lost 3 bases. The CDR3 region is CAISRTGGLSYYGYTF. The CDR3, as DNA: TGTGCCATCAGTCGGACAGGGGGCTTATCTTACTATGGCTACACCTTC.

V is TRBV5-6 and J is TRBJ1-2; 8 positions match TRBD1. CDR3 length equals 14 residues. Per the germline V gene, CDR1 is SGHDT and CDR2 is YYEEEE. The J segment lost 4 bases and the V segment lost 4 bases, leaving 6 bases of the junction unmatched. The CDR3 protein is CASSRQGLPYGYTF. The DNA for the CDR3 is TGTGCCAGCAGCAGACAGGGGCTACCCTATGGCTACACCTTC.

V gene TRBV3-1 (or the pseudogene TRBV3-2) combines with J gene TRBJ2-1, with 10 bases aligning to TRBD1. This CDR3 has 15 residues. The germline V gene encodes CDR1 LGHDT and CDR2 YNNKEL (reference sequence). V lost 5 bases and J lost 9; bases outside the gene matches: 10. The CDR3 region has the DNA TGTGCCAGCAGCTACGGGACAGGGGTAAACGGTGAGCAGTTCTTC. This sequence encodes CASSYGTGVNGEQFF.

This chain joins TRBV5-1 and TRBJ2-1; tentatively, D is TRBD2 (5 bases). Germline assignment: CDR1 SGHRS and CDR2 YFSETQ. The CDR3 sequence is 13 residues long. The germline V and J ends were trimmed by 1 base and 7 bases, with 9 bases remaining between them. CDR3 sequence: CASSLRRRNEQFF. As DNA, the CDR3 is TGCGCCAGCAGCTTGAGGCGGAGGAATGAGCAGTTCTTC.

The J gene is TRBJ2-7, the V gene TRBV7-8; D unresolved. Germline values: CDR1 SGHVS, CDR2 FQNEAQ. V lost 5 bases to trimming and J lost 0 bases, with 11 bases between them. The length of the CDR3 is 14 residues. The CDR3 sequence: CASSPLRYSYEQYF. CDR3 bases: TGTGCCAGCAGCCCCCTCAGATACTCCTACGAGCAGTACTTC. The entire variable domain, with the rest obtained from reference TRBV7-8 and TRBJ2-7, is as follows: GAGVSQSPRYKVAKRGQDVALRCDPISGHVSLFWYQQALGQGPEFLTYFQNEAQLDKSGLPSDRFFAERPEGSVSTLKIQRTQQEDSAVYLCASSPLRYSYEQYFGPGTRLTVT.

V is TRBV6-5 and J is TRBJ1-5; a weak D match, TRBD1 (6 bases). V was cut by 6 bases and J by 3 bases, with 12 bases left in between. The germline CDR1 and CDR2 sequences are MNHEY and SVGAGI. This CDR3 spans 14 amino acids. The CDR3: CASSRDILNQPQHF. Written as DNA, the CDR3 is TGTGCCAGCAGCAGGGACATCCTCAATCAGCCCCAGCATTTT.

The genes are TRBV5-1 and TRBJ1-3; no clear D gene. The CDR3 runs 13 residues. Germline V gene lookup returns CDR1 SGHRS and CDR2 YFSETQ. V shed 7 bases and J shed 1 base, with 9 bases lying between them. DNA for the CDR3: TGCGCCAGCGGTGCGGGGTCTGGAAACACCATATATTTT. Translated: CASGAGSGNTIYF.

This clone was detected a few times. The rearrangement joins TRBV7-2 to TRBJ1-1, with D hard to call. The ends were cut back, 2 bases at V and 0 bases at J, with 7 bases in the middle. The CDR3 consists of 14 residues. Germline CDR1 and CDR2: SGHTA and FQGNSA. CDR3 loop: CASSLSSVNTEAFF. CDR3 in DNA: TGTGCCAGCAGCTTATCTTCGGTGAACACTGAAGCTTTCTTT.

V gene TRBV24-1 combines with J gene TRBJ2-7; no firm D call. Trimming took off 7 bases at V and 7 bases at J, with 16 bases between the two ends. Germline assignment: CDR1 KGHDR and CDR2 SFDVKD. The CDR3 has 13 residues. CDR3: CATSPGRTGEQYF. The CDR3 bases are TGTGCCACCAGCCCCGGTCGGACCGGGGAGCAGTACTTC.

The rearrangement joins TRBV11-3 to TRBJ2-1, with 11 nucleotides matching TRBD2. The CDR3 sequence is 15 residues long. Germline CDR1 is SGHNT and CDR2 is YENEEA. The junction had 10 bases not matched to a gene; V was cut back by 5 bases and J by 10 bases. The CDR3 nucleotides read TGTGCCAGCAGCATCGGACTAGCGGGCGGCAGGGAGCAGTTCTTC. Its translation: CASSIGLAGGREQFF.

The CDR3 region has the DNA TGCGCCAGCAGCCCGTGGAGCCAGAACACTGAAGCTTTCTTT. Amino acid sequence: CASSPWSQNTEAFF. V is TRBV5-1 and J is TRBJ1-1; D unresolved. This CDR3 contains 14 residues. CDR1 and CDR2 (germline): SGHRS, YFSETQ. The V and J ends lost 4 bases and 1 base respectively, with 11 bases between them.

This chain uses TRBV5-5 with TRBJ1-1; 9 bases agree with TRBD1. This CDR3 has 15 amino acids. Germline CDR1 and CDR2: SGHKS and YYEKEE (reference sequence). Losses at the gene ends were 4 bases for V and 6 bases for J; bases not matched to a gene: 10. The CDR3 bases are TGTGCCAGCAGCCTCTGGGACAGGGACTCTGCTGAAGCTTTCTTT. It is translated as CASSLWDRDSAEAFF.

The chain couples TRBV6-5 to TRBJ1-2; 7 positions match TRBD1. Germline V gives CDR1 MNHEY, CDR2 SVGAGI. After removal of 2 bases from V and 9 bases from J, the junction contained 6 bases not matched to a gene. The CDR3 length is 13 residues. CDR3 region: CASSYTGDKSYTF. The CDR3 DNA reads as TGTGCCAGCAGTTACACAGGGGATAAGAGCTACACCTTC.

The V call is TRBV9, the J call TRBJ2-7, with 9 nucleotides matching TRBD2. Germline lookup yields CDR1 SGDLS and CDR2 YYNGEE. V lost 0 bases to trimming and J lost 2 bases; unmatched junction nucleotides: 3. The CDR3 consists of 15 residues. DNA of the CDR3: TGTGCCAGCAGCGTAGGGGTAGCGGGAGCCTACGAGCAGTACTTC. Translated: CASSVGVAGAYEQYF.

In DNA form, the CDR3 reads TGTGCCAGCAGCCCCCCCGGACAGGGGGCTGAAGCTTTCTTT. This encodes CASSPPGQGAEAFF. The chain couples TRBV2 to TRBJ1-1; 10 positions agree with TRBD1. Unmatched junction bases numbered 7, after V lost 6 bases and J lost 6 bases. This CDR3 comprises 14 residues. CDR1 and CDR2 from the germline V gene are SNHLY and FYNNEI.

The chain employs TRBV27 and TRBJ1-2; D is perhaps TRBD1 (5 bases). Trimming stripped 4 bases from V and 6 bases from J, with 15 bases between. The CDR3 sequence is 14 residues long. CDR1 MNHEY and CDR2 SMNVEV come from the germline V gene (reference sequence). The CDR3: CASSSPGLGDGYTF. The CDR3 DNA reads as TGTGCCAGCAGTTCTCCTGGACTGGGGGATGGCTACACCTTC.

This clone was recorded only once. This chain connects TRBV5-6 to TRBJ1-2; 11 bases are shared with TRBD1. V trimming: 1 base; J trimming: 10 bases; junction bases outside the gene matches: 9. CDR1 and CDR2 from the germline V gene are SGHDT and YYEEEE. The CDR3 extends over 15 amino acids. The CDR3, as DNA: TGTGCCAGCAGCTTGAATACCGGACAGGGGGCGTTCTACACCTTC. This encodes CASSLNTGQGAFYTF.

Details on this clone: The sample has other DNA sequences that encode this CDR3 too. The V call is TRBV5-1, the J call TRBJ1-1, with TRBD1 as a possible D gene (6 bases). Germline V CDR1 and CDR2: SGHRS, YFSETQ. The length of the CDR3 is 14 residues. V was trimmed by 1 base and J by 0 bases, leaving 7 bases between them. The CDR3 region has the DNA TGCGCCAGCAGCTTGACAGGGATGAACACTGAAGCTTTCTTT. It yields the protein CASSLTGMNTEAFF.

This clone was picked up one time. This sequence joins TRBV18 and TRBJ2-1; the D call may be TRBD1 or TRBD2 (6 bases each). CDR1 and CDR2 (germline): KGHSH, LQKENI. This CDR3 region has 13 residues. With 1 base removed from V and 9 bases from J, the gap between germline ends came to 10 bases. The CDR3 reads CASSPLKGGEQFF. The CDR3 DNA follows: TGTGCCAGCTCACCACTAAAGGGGGGTGAGCAGTTCTTC.

The chain employs TRBV9 and TRBJ1-1, with D perhaps matching TRBD1 (5 bases). The CDR3 covers 15 residues. V was shortened by 4 bases and J by 5 bases, with 18 bases between the two germline ends. The germline V gene encodes CDR1 SGDLS and CDR2 YYNGEE. The CDR3 DNA reads TGTGCCAGCAGCCCTCCCCCCCTGGGGGTAACTGAAGCTTTCTTT. Amino acid sequence: CASSPPPLGVTEAFF.

The V gene is TRBV18, the J gene TRBJ2-3; unclear D gene. The germline V gene encodes CDR1 KGHSH and CDR2 LQKENI. This CDR3 is 15 amino acids long. Between the trimmed V and J ends, which lost 3 bases and 2 bases, there was a span of 12 bases. For the CDR3, the DNA is TGTGCCAGCTCACCGGGAAGGAGTTTCACAGATACGCAGTATTTT. This gives the protein CASSPGRSFTDTQYF.